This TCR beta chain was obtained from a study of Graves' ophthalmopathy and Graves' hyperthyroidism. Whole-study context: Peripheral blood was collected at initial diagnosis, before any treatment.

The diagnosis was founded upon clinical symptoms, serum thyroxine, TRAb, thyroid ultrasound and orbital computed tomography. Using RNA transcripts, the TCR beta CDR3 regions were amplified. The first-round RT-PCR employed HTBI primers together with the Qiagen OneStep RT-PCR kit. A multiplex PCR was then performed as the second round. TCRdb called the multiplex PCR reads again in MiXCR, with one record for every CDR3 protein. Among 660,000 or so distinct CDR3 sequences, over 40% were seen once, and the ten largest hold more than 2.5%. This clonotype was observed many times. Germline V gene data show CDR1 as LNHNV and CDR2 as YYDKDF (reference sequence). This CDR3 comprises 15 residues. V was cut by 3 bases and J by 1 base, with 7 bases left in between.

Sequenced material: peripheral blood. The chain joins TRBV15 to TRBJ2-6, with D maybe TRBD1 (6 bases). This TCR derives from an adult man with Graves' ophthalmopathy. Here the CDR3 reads CATSRDRSGANVLTF. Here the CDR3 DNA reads TGTGCCACCAGCAGGGACAGATCTGGGGCCAACGTCCTGACTTTC.